A single sample is the source of the 22 T cell receptor beta chains below, sequenced in a study of post-analysis software for immune sequencing data. Their antigens are not known. Carried by the TCR beta cDNA libraries were unique molecular identifiers. TCRdb re-called the PCR reads with MiXCR, one entry per CDR3 protein. The sample records some 800,000 distinct CDR3 sequences, roughly 46% being singletons. General study points: Compared with controls, patients had more of five TRBV segments, including TRBV5-6, TRBV5-1 and TRBV20-1.

Sequenced: blood. The receptors here all came from a girl aged 5 to 17 with multiple sclerosis.

The chain employs TRBV14 and TRBJ2-1, with a tentative D call TRBD2 (5 bases). From germline, CDR1 is SGHDN and CDR2 FVKESK. Trimming took off 1 base at V and 4 bases at J, with 17 bases between the two ends. This CDR3 spans 17 amino acids. This CDR3 reads CASSQVPLASPYNEQFF. The CDR3 DNA reads TGTGCCAGCAGCCAAGTGCCTCTAGCATCCCCATACAATGAGCAGTTCTTC. The full variable domain, rest sourced from reference TRBV14 and TRBJ2-1, is EAGVTQFPSHSVIEKGQTVTLRCDPISGHDNLYWYRRVMGKEIKFLLHFVKESKQDESGMPNNRFLAERTGGTYSTLKVQPAELEDSGVYFCASSQVPLASPYNEQFFGPGTRLTVL.

This clonotype was detected many times. The chain is built from TRBV29-1 and TRBJ2-5, with TRBD2 as a possible D gene (6 bases). Trimming pared 6 bases from V and 0 bases from J, leaving 8 bases between. The CDR3 totals 12 residues. Per germline, CDR1 SQVTM and CDR2 ANQGSEA. This CDR3 reads CSVGGNQETQYF. CDR3 DNA: TGCAGCGTGGGCGGGAACCAAGAGACCCAGTACTTC. The full variable domain, rest sourced from reference TRBV29-1 and TRBJ2-5, is SAVISQKPSRDICQRGTSLTIQCQVDSQVTMMFWYRQQPGQSLTLIATANQGSEATYESGFVIDKFPISRPNLTFSTLTVSNMSPEDSSIYLCSVGGNQETQYFGPGTRLLVL.

V and J are TRBV20-1 and TRBJ1-2; no definite D call. The CDR3 consists of 11 residues. Trimming took off 6 bases at V and 5 bases at J, with 10 bases between the two ends. Germline V gene lookup returns CDR1 DFQATT and CDR2 SNEGSKA (reference sequence). In nucleotides, the CDR3 is TGCAGTGCCCAGTCCGCGTATGGCTACACCTTC. It yields the protein CSAQSAYGYTF.

The V call is TRBV20-1, the J call TRBJ2-2, with D possibly being TRBD1 (6 bases). This CDR3 spans 16 amino acids. Germline CDR1 and CDR2: DFQATT and SNEGSKA (reference sequence). V shed 3 bases and J shed 4 bases, with 18 bases lying between them. For the CDR3, the DNA is TGCAGTGCTAGTCTTTTAGCGAGAGGGGGCACCGGGGAGCTGTTTTTT. Translating gives CSASLLARGGTGELFF.

The rearrangement uses TRBV7-9 and TRBJ2-7; perhaps TRBD2 as D (6 bases). With 3 bases removed from V and 9 bases from J, the gap between germline ends came to 15 bases. Looked up from germline, CDR1 is SEHNR and CDR2 is FQNEAQ (reference sequence). CDR3 length: 13 residues. CDR3 region: CASSLPVVGGQYF. In DNA, the CDR3 is TGTGCCAGCAGCTTGCCGGTCGTGGGGGGGCAGTACTTC.

The chain links TRBV6-5 to TRBJ1-2, with 7 nucleotides matching TRBD1. V was clipped by 7 bases and J by 12 bases; unmatched bases: 11. The CDR3 spans 12 residues. CDR1 is MNHEY and CDR2 is SVGAGI in the germline V gene. The CDR3 DNA reads as TGTGCCAGCAAGACAGGGACCTTGGAGAACACCTTC. It yields the protein CASKTGTLENTF.

The chain joins TRBV29-1 to TRBJ1-1; weak D call: TRBD1 (6 bases). CDR1 is SQVTM and CDR2 is ANQGSEA in the germline V gene. The CDR3 spans 13 residues. The ends were cut back, 5 bases at V and 4 bases at J, with 14 bases in the middle. In DNA, the CDR3 is TGCAGCGTTATCCGGGGGCGCGGCACTGAAGCTTTCTTT. This gives the protein CSVIRGRGTEAFF.

This clonotype was seen a handful of times. The J gene is TRBJ2-3, the V gene TRBV20-1; D gene ambiguous. CDR3 size: 14 residues. Deletions cut 0 bases from V and 1 base from J, with 8 bases between. Germline CDR1 is DFQATT and CDR2 is SNEGSKA (reference sequence). CDR3 in amino acids: CSARDYQGTDTQYF. CDR3 bases: TGCAGTGCTAGAGATTACCAGGGCACAGATACGCAGTATTTT.

The chain is built from TRBV3-1 and TRBJ2-1, with 13 bases fitting TRBD2. CDR3 length: 16 amino acids. Germline assignment: CDR1 LGHDT and CDR2 YNNKEL (reference sequence). Unmatched junction bases numbered 6, after V lost 3 bases and J lost 7 bases. CDR3 bases: TGTGCCAGCAGCCACCGGACTAGCGGGAGAGAGAATGAGCAGTTCTTC. This translates into CASSHRTSGRENEQFF.

The CDR3 here is CSVLTGRKNEQFF. In DNA, the CDR3 is TGCAGCGTATTGACAGGGAGGAAGAATGAGCAGTTCTTC. The J gene is TRBJ2-1, the V gene TRBV29-1; tentatively, D is TRBD1 (7 bases). Per the germline V gene, CDR1 is SQVTM and CDR2 is ANQGSEA. The V end lost 6 bases, the J end lost 7 bases, and 16 bases lay between the germline ends. This CDR3 spans 13 amino acids.

This chain joins TRBV29-1 and TRBJ2-7; 11 bases line up with TRBD2. J gave up 3 bases and V 4 bases, and 5 bases lay outside the gene matches. The CDR3 extends over 14 amino acids. Germline lookup yields CDR1 SQVTM and CDR2 ANQGSEA. CDR3: CSVVGLADHYEQYF. The CDR3 nucleotides are TGCAGCGTTGTGGGACTAGCGGACCACTACGAGCAGTACTTC.

This chain joins TRBV14 and TRBJ2-3; D not certain. Germline V lookup: CDR1 SGHDN, CDR2 FVKESK. V was cut by 1 base and J by 2 bases, with 7 bases left in between. CDR3 size: 14 residues. Written as DNA, the CDR3 is TGTGCCAGCAGCCAAGTGGTTTTCACAGATACGCAGTATTTT. The encoded protein is CASSQVVFTDTQYF. Together with reference TRBV14 and TRBJ2-3, the CDR3 gives the full variable domain: EAGVTQFPSHSVIEKGQTVTLRCDPISGHDNLYWYRRVMGKEIKFLLHFVKESKQDESGMPNNRFLAERTGGTYSTLKVQPAELEDSGVYFCASSQVVFTDTQYFGPGTRLTVL.

This chain links TRBV29-1 with TRBJ2-1, with D maybe TRBD2 (5 bases). V lost 1 base, J lost 6 bases, and 19 bases lay in between. The CDR3 has 16 amino acids. The germline V gene encodes CDR1 SQVTM and CDR2 ANQGSEA. The CDR3 DNA follows: TGCAGCGTTGAAGGGTCCGGGGTCTCCCTCTCCAATGAGCAGTTCTTC. It translates to CSVEGSGVSLSNEQFF.

This chain links TRBV7-2 with TRBJ2-2; D not resolved. V was cut by 11 bases and J by 0 bases, with 10 bases left in between. CDR1 SGHTA and CDR2 FQGNSA come from the germline V gene. The CDR3 spans 13 residues. The CDR3 loop is CAGLKPNTGELFF. The CDR3 DNA sequence: TGTGCCGGATTAAAACCGAACACCGGGGAGCTGTTTTTT.

This clonotype occurred a few times. This sequence joins TRBV9 and TRBJ2-7, with TRBD2 identical over 7 bases. CDR1 and CDR2 (germline): SGDLS, YYNGEE. The length of the CDR3 is 16 residues. Trimming removed 0 bases from V and 1 base from J; junction bases left unmatched: 7. CDR3 DNA sequence: TGTGCCAGCAGCGTAGGTTCCGGGGGGAGATCCTACGAGCAGTACTTC. As protein: CASSVGSGGRSYEQYF.

This clonotype was seen more than once but under ten times. This chain uses TRBV29-1 with TRBJ2-7; D is uncertain. CDR3 length: 14 residues. Germline V gene data show CDR1 as SQVTM and CDR2 as ANQGSEA. Deletions cut 0 bases from V and 4 bases from J, with 13 bases between. This chain's CDR3 is CSVEEAASGYEQYF. DNA for the CDR3: TGCAGCGTTGAAGAAGCAGCCAGTGGATACGAGCAGTACTTC.

The chain combines TRBV3-1 with TRBJ2-5; D gene ambiguous. Germline-derived CDR1 and CDR2 are LGHDT and YNNKEL (reference sequence). The CDR3 extends over 15 amino acids. The V gene lost 0 bases and the J gene lost 5 bases, with 13 bases spanning the gap. CDR3 amino acids: CASSQDQGIGETQYF. Written as DNA, the CDR3 is TGTGCCAGCAGCCAAGATCAAGGAATAGGGGAGACCCAGTACTTC.

This chain connects TRBV6-2 or TRBV6-3 to TRBJ2-3; D may be TRBD1 (5 bases). V gave up 2 bases and J gave up 6 bases, with 9 bases separating them. The CDR3 contains 13 residues. Germline V gives CDR1 MNHEY, CDR2 SVGEGT. CDR3 in amino acids: CASSYDSGDTQYF. The CDR3 nucleotides read TGTGCCAGCAGTTACGATTCAGGGGATACGCAGTATTTT.

Only a few counts were recorded for this clonotype. This chain uses TRBV4-2 with TRBJ2-5; weak D call: TRBD2 (5 bases). The germline gives CDR1 LGHNA, CDR2 YNFKEQ. The CDR3 covers 13 residues. V was cut by 4 bases and J by 5 bases, with 11 bases left in between. The CDR3 region is CASSPEALETQYF. The CDR3 region has the DNA TGTGCCAGCAGCCCGGAGGCCTTGGAGACCCAGTACTTC.

This chain connects TRBV4-2 to TRBJ2-5; D gene ambiguous. The germline V gene encodes CDR1 LGHNA and CDR2 YNFKEQ. The CDR3 length is 14 residues. V was cut by 2 bases and J by 5 bases, with 12 bases left in between. DNA for the CDR3: TGTGCCAGCAGCCAACGGGTACAGCAGGAGACCCAGTACTTC. Protein product: CASSQRVQQETQYF.

The rearrangement uses TRBV7-2 and TRBJ2-5; maybe TRBD1 (6 bases). The length of the CDR3 is 17 residues. Germline V gives CDR1 SGHTA, CDR2 FQGNSA. The V gene lost 0 bases and the J gene lost 7 bases, with 21 bases spanning the gap. DNA of the CDR3: TGTGCCAGCAGCTTAGCGGGGAAGGACCCACGAGGGGGGACCCAGTACTTC. Protein sequence: CASSLAGKDPRGGTQYF.

The rearrangement uses TRBV12-3 or TRBV12-4 and TRBJ1-5; 9 bases are a match to TRBD1. Unmatched junction bases numbered 5, after V lost 5 bases and J lost 6 bases. The length of the CDR3 is 14 residues. The CDR3 bases are TGTGCCAGCAGTGACAGGGGGGGAAGTCAGCCCCAGCATTTT. It is translated as CASSDRGGSQPQHF.